This paragraph covers one TCR beta chain sequence. This sample is part of a study of blood T cell repertoires in COVID-19. Study summary: Acute and convalescent COVID-19 samples came from the United States, Italy and Spain. The cDNA or gDNA used as material had been derived from T cells, B-cell-depleted T cells, or PBMCs.

In the authors' methods: The authors estimated nucleated cell counts from reference gene primer amplification. Sequencing was performed with immunoSEQ multiplex PCR; in TCRdb, only in-frame clones are kept and a portion is missing. That table supplies the V and J calls and clone size; D and trimming were determined from the DNA. The table lists about 140,000 clones, roughly 81% of them singletons. V lost 4 bases and J 7 bases, leaving 8 bases between the germline ends. This CDR3 is built from 12 residues. The V gene's germline CDR1 is LGHDT and CDR2 YNNKEL (reference sequence). Sequencing was carried out using peripheral blood. This chain joins TRBV3-1 (or the pseudogene TRBV3-2) and TRBJ2-1; D is perhaps TRBD1 (5 bases). This sequence originates from a woman in her forties or fifties with active or convalescent COVID-19. The CDR3 DNA reads TGTGCCAGCAGCCTCCAGGGAAATGAGCAGTTCTTC. Amino acids: CASSLQGNEQFF.